These 19 T cell receptor beta chains came from one sample sequenced in a study of OX40 agonist ivuxolimab in advanced cancers. The protocol was immunoSEQ multiplex PCR, while the TCRdb copy is restricted to in-frame clones and leaves out a portion. The repertoire holds 35,000 to 45,000 clones, with about 90% as singletons. The material was CD4+ or CD8+ T cells sorted from blood, obtained in a trial of the OX40 agonist ivuxolimab. The source of these receptors is an adult with an advanced solid tumor such as melanoma, head and neck, liver or kidney cancer.

Concerning this clone: Sequence at one end of the junction differs from germline and may be a read error. J is TRBJ1-2 and V is TRBV11-1; 8 nucleotides agree with TRBD1. This CDR3 is built from 14 residues. In germline, CDR1 is SGHAT, CDR2 FQDESV (reference sequence). The CDR3 region has the DNA TGTGCCAGCAGCCGGACGACAGGGGTCTATAGCTACACCTTC. Protein product: CASSRTTGVYSYTF.

V usage is TRBV28 and J usage is TRBJ2-1; D tentatively reads TRBD1 or TRBD2 (5 bases each). From germline, CDR1 is MDHEN and CDR2 SYDVKM. The CDR3 is made up of 16 amino acids. Trimming took off 5 bases at V and 2 bases at J, with 16 bases between the two ends. Here the CDR3 DNA reads TGTGCCAGCAGTGGCCACGGGACGGTGACCTACAATGAGCAGTTCTTC. Translating gives CASSGHGTVTYNEQFF.

The rearrangement links TRBV5-1 to TRBJ1-1; TRBD1 aligns across 8 bases. The CDR3 is made up of 14 amino acids. V was pared by 2 bases and J by 8 bases, with 8 bases of the junction left unmatched. Germline CDR1 is SGHRS and CDR2 is YFSETQ. Here the CDR3 DNA reads TGCGCCAGCAGCTTTAAGACAGGGGCCCCGGAAGCTTTCTTT. It codes for CASSFKTGAPEAFF.

The chain carries TRBV19 and TRBJ2-2; D gene uncertain. CDR3 length equals 13 residues. The germline V gene encodes CDR1 LNHDA and CDR2 SQIVND (reference sequence). V lost 1 base and J lost 4, with 4 bases in between. The CDR3 loop reads CASSIGFTGELFF. DNA of the CDR3: TGTGCCAGTAGTATAGGGTTCACCGGGGAGCTGTTTTTT.

V is TRBV5-1 and J is TRBJ1-2; 9 positions agree with TRBD1. The CDR3 has 16 residues. Germline CDR1 SGHRS, CDR2 YFSETQ. After removal of 0 bases from V and 1 base from J, the junction contained 4 bases not matched to a gene. CDR3 residues: CASSLEGQGGNYGYTF. CDR3 nucleotide sequence: TGCGCCAGCAGCTTGGAGGGACAGGGAGGTAACTATGGCTACACCTTC.

This clone has just one count. This chain joins TRBV4-1 and TRBJ2-3, with 9 bases that match TRBD1. CDR1 and CDR2 from the germline V gene are MGHRA and YSYEKL. Trimming took 2 bases from V and 5 from J; bases not matched to a gene: 5. This CDR3 has 15 amino acids. The CDR3 DNA sequence: TGCGCCAGCAGCCAAACAGGGGGCGATGGAGATACGCAGTATTTT. Amino acids: CASSQTGGDGDTQYF.

This chain links TRBV14 with TRBJ2-7; perhaps TRBD2 as D (5 bases). The germline V and J ends were trimmed by 1 base and 5 bases, with 9 bases remaining between them. The CDR3 spans 13 residues. Per germline, CDR1 SGHDN and CDR2 FVKESK. The CDR3 sequence is CASSQAYGNEQYF. The DNA for the CDR3 is TGTGCCAGCAGCCAAGCTTACGGGAACGAGCAGTACTTC.

This chain joins TRBV5-4 and TRBJ2-5; 8 bases line up with TRBD2. In germline, CDR1 is SGHNT, CDR2 YYREEE (reference sequence). The V gene end was trimmed by 3 bases and the J gene end by 2 bases; junction bases not matched to a gene: 12. This CDR3 comprises 17 residues. The CDR3 reads CASSSLPGLVPQETQYF. As DNA, the CDR3 is TGTGCCAGCAGCTCACTACCGGGACTAGTCCCACAAGAGACCCAGTACTTC.

The V and J genes are TRBV6-6 and TRBJ2-1; D is uncertain. Germline V gives CDR1 MNHNY, CDR2 SVGAGI (reference sequence). CDR3 length equals 11 residues. Trimming removed 3 bases from V and 8 bases from J, with 5 bases in between. CDR3 protein: CASSYTDEQFF. The CDR3 DNA reads as TGTGCCAGCAGTTATACGGATGAGCAGTTCTTC.

Comment on this clone: A junction end diverges from the germline sequence, so it may reflect a read error. The chain combines TRBV7-7 with TRBJ2-1; TRBD1 or TRBD2 may be the D gene (5 bases each). Germline lookup yields CDR1 SSHAT and CDR2 FNYEAQ (reference sequence). The CDR3 covers 12 residues. The CDR3 DNA sequence: TGTGCTAGCAGCGACGGGGACGATGAGCAGTTCTTC. Amino acid sequence: CASSDGDDEQFF.

The chain carries TRBV13 and TRBJ2-1; D is perhaps TRBD2 (5 bases). Trimming took 5 bases from V and 4 from J, leaving 9 bases between them. The CDR3 length is 13 residues. CDR1 and CDR2 from the germline V gene are PRHDT and FYEKMQ (reference sequence). The CDR3: CASSLGLYNEQFF. In DNA form, the CDR3 reads TGTGCCAGCAGCCTCGGACTGTACAATGAGCAGTTCTTC.

The CDR3 DNA sequence: TGTGCCAGTAGTAAAGAGCGGGAGTTGGCAGATACGCAGTATTTT. Encoded protein: CASSKERELADTQYF. The chain links TRBV19 to TRBJ2-3; 8 bases are a match to TRBD2. V shed 4 bases and J 4 bases; nucleotides not matched to a gene: 7. The CDR3 is 15 residues long. CDR1 is LNHDA, CDR2 SQIVND, per germline (reference sequence).

The CDR3 DNA reads as TGTGCCAGCAGTGAAACCACAGGGGGCGCCTACAATGAGCAGTTCTTC. This codes for CASSETTGGAYNEQFF. V is TRBV6-1 and J is TRBJ2-1; 9 bases align to TRBD1. Germline CDR1 MNHNS, CDR2 SASEGT. J was trimmed by 2 bases and V by 2 bases; bases with no gene match: 4. This CDR3 region has 16 residues.

This chain joins TRBV19 and TRBJ1-5; TRBD1 matches at 10 bases. The ends lost 9 bases at V and 6 bases at J; junction bases unmatched: 5. Germline V gene lookup returns CDR1 LNHDA and CDR2 SQIVND (reference sequence). This CDR3 comprises 13 residues. The CDR3: CASRDRGIQPQHF. The CDR3 DNA reads TGTGCCAGCCGGGACAGGGGCATTCAGCCCCAGCATTTT.

The chain recombines TRBV27 with TRBJ2-5; TRBD2 might be the D (6 bases). The length of the CDR3 is 13 residues. CDR1 and CDR2 from the germline V gene are MNHEY and SMNVEV (reference sequence). Trimming pared 7 bases from V and 4 bases from J, leaving 13 bases between. The CDR3: CASKSDGRETQYF. CDR3 bases: TGTGCCAGCAAGTCAGACGGGAGAGAGACCCAGTACTTC.

The rearrangement uses TRBV7-8 and TRBJ2-2; TRBD2 aligns across 10 bases. The CDR3 consists of 18 residues. The germline gives CDR1 SGHVS, CDR2 FQNEAQ. J gave up 4 bases and V 1 base, and 9 bases lay outside the gene matches. Here the CDR3 reads CASSLVLAGEAVTGELFF. The CDR3 nucleotides are TGTGCCAGCAGCTTAGTGCTAGCGGGAGAGGCAGTCACCGGGGAGCTGTTTTTT.

The rearrangement uses TRBV6-1 and TRBJ1-5, with 8 bases that match TRBD1. Germline loops: CDR1 MNHNS, CDR2 SASEGT. Trimming at V came to 4 bases and at J to 8 bases, leaving 7 bases not matched to a gene. The CDR3 runs to 14 residues. CDR3 sequence (DNA): TGTGCCAGCAGTGCCCAGGGGGCGCGGGAGCCCCAGCATTTT. Translating gives CASSAQGAREPQHF.

The V and J genes are TRBV4-3 and TRBJ1-2, with D perhaps matching TRBD1 (6 bases). V dropped 4 bases and J dropped 0 bases, with 12 bases sitting between them. This CDR3 region has 15 residues. Germline V CDR1 and CDR2: LGHNA, YSLEER. The CDR3 coding sequence is TGCGCCAGCAGCCCACGGACAGCAACTAACTATGGCTACACCTTC. Its translation is CASSPRTATNYGYTF.

The V call is TRBV11-2, the J call TRBJ2-3; 9 positions match TRBD1. CDR1 is SGHAT, CDR2 FQNNGV, per germline. The V segment lost 4 bases and the J segment 2 bases; nucleotides outside the gene matches: 4. This CDR3 is 15 amino acids long. CDR3 sequence reads: CASSWTGATTDTQYF. The CDR3 DNA sequence: TGTGCCAGCAGCTGGACAGGGGCTACCACAGATACGCAGTATTTT.